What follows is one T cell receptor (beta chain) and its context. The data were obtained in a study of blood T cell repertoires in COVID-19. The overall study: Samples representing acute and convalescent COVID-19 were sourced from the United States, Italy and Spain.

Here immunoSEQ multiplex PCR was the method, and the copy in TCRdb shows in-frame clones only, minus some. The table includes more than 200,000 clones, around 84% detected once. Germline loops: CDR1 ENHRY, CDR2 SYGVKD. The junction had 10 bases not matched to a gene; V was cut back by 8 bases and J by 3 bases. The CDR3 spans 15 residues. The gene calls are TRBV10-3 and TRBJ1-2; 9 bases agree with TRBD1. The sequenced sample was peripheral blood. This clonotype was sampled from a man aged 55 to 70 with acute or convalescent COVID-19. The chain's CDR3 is CAIPRDRASDYGYTF. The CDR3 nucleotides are TGTGCCATCCCCCGGGACAGGGCCTCTGACTATGGCTACACCTTC.